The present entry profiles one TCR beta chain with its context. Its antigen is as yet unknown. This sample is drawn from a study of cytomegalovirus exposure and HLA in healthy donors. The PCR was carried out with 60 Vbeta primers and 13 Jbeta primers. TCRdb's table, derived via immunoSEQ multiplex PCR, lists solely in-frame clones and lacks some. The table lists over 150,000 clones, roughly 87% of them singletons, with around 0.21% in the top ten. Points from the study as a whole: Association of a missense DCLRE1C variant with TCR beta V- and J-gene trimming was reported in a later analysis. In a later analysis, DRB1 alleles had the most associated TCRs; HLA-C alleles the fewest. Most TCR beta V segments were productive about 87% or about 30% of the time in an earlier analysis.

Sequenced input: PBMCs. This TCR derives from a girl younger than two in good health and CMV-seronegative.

The CDR3 coding sequence is TGTGCCAGCTCACCTGGACAGGGGGCACAGCCCCAGCATTTT. This sequence encodes CASSPGQGAQPQHF. The chain recombines TRBV18 with TRBJ1-5; 11 nucleotides agree with TRBD1. Germline CDR1 is KGHSH and CDR2 is LQKENI. Trimming took 3 bases from V and 7 from J; bases not matched to a gene: 2. The CDR3 contains 14 residues.